This TCR beta chain was profiled in a study of blood T cell repertoires in COVID-19. Overall study context: In each case, the material was cDNA or gDNA derived from T cells, B-cell-depleted T cells, or PBMCs.

Which cohort a participant joined came from the clinical history participants gave. The table came from immunoSEQ multiplex PCR; TCRdb's copy has only in-frame clones and leaves some out. The repertoire holds a few hundred thousand clones, 85% to 90% seen once, with approximately 9% in the top ten. CDR1 and CDR2 from the germline V gene are MNHNS and SASEGT. This CDR3 is built from 14 residues. V lost 1 base and J lost 7, with 12 bases in between. Sequencing used PBMCs or T cells enriched from blood (not recorded which). V is TRBV6-1 and J is TRBJ2-3; D possibly corresponds to TRBD2 (7 bases). The receptor was derived from a man aged 40-50 years who had recovered from COVID-19. This CDR3 is CASSEGGGPYTQYF. DNA for the CDR3: TGTGCCAGCAGTGAAGGGGGGGGGCCGTATACGCAGTATTTT.